The 8 T cell receptor beta chains given below trace back to one sample, sequenced in a study of cytomegalovirus exposure and HLA in healthy donors. 13 Jbeta primers and 60 Vbeta primers were used for the PCR. TCRdb's table, derived via immunoSEQ multiplex PCR, lists solely in-frame clones and lacks some. Counted here are approximately 60,000 clones, around 83% occurring once; the ten biggest clones make up roughly 4.5%. Sequencing was done on a sample of PBMCs. These receptors all stem from a man in his thirties or forties in good health and CMV-seronegative.

The chain is built from TRBV5-5 and TRBJ2-2, with 7 bases fitting TRBD2. The CDR3 has 14 amino acids. After removal of 0 bases from V and 6 bases from J, the junction contained 2 bases not matched to a gene. Germline assignment: CDR1 SGHKS and CDR2 YYEKEE (reference sequence). CDR3 sequence (DNA): TGTGCCAGCAGCTTGGTTGGGAGGGCCGGGGAGCTGTTTTTT. This gives the protein CASSLVGRAGELFF. The full variable domain, its missing parts supplied by reference TRBV5-5 and TRBJ2-2, is DAGVTQSPTHLIKTRGQQVTLRCSPISGHKSVSWYQQVLGQGPQFIFQYYEKEERGRGNFPDRFSARQFPNYSSELNVNALLLGDSALYLCASSLVGRAGELFFGEGSRLTVL.

The V gene is TRBV2, the J gene TRBJ2-5; D perhaps matches TRBD2 (5 bases). Germline V gene sequence: CDR1 SNHLY, CDR2 FYNNEI. This CDR3 spans 13 amino acids. The V end lost 2 bases, the J end lost 11 bases, and 15 bases lay between the germline ends. In DNA form, the CDR3 reads TGTGCCAGCAGTGAAAGGCCCCGGGGTTCTCAGTACTTC. Translation gives CASSERPRGSQYF.

The V and J genes are TRBV5-4 and TRBJ2-2; 8 bases align to TRBD1. Losses at the gene ends were 4 bases for V and 3 bases for J; bases not matched to a gene: 5. CDR1 SGHNT and CDR2 YYREEE come from the germline V gene (reference sequence). The CDR3 is 15 amino acids. CDR3 nucleotide sequence: TGTGCCAGCAGCCGCACAGGGGGGCACACCGGGGAGCTGTTTTTT. It is translated as CASSRTGGHTGELFF.

J is TRBJ1-6 and V is TRBV7-6; D is unclear. V was shortened by 6 bases and J by 14 bases, with 20 bases between the two germline ends. The CDR3 extends over 14 amino acids. CDR1 and CDR2 from the germline V gene are SGHVS and FNYEAQ. The CDR3 DNA reads TGTGCCAGCAGTCATAATAGCGGACCCCTCTCCCTCCACTTT. Translating gives CASSHNSGPLSLHF.

This clone was observed a handful of times. The chain recombines TRBV19 with TRBJ2-7; D unresolved. V was shortened by 5 bases and J by 3 bases, with 11 bases between the two germline ends. The V gene's germline CDR1 is LNHDA and CDR2 SQIVND (reference sequence). The CDR3 is made up of 13 amino acids. As DNA, the CDR3 is TGTGCCAGTAGTCCTAAAGAAATCTACGAGCAGTACTTC. It yields the protein CASSPKEIYEQYF.

There are a few counts of this clone. The rearrangement links TRBV29-1 to TRBJ1-1; D gene unclear. The CDR3 is 11 amino acids. In germline, CDR1 is SQVTM, CDR2 ANQGSEA. Trimming cost V 0 bases and J 10 bases, with 9 bases left between them. This CDR3 reads CSVEEGEGAFF. CDR3 in DNA: TGCAGCGTTGAAGAAGGAGAGGGAGCTTTCTTT.

This chain connects TRBV2 to TRBJ2-2, with 9 bases lining up with TRBD2. The CDR3 totals 13 residues. The V segment lost 7 bases and the J segment 4 bases; nucleotides outside the gene matches: 1. In germline, CDR1 is SNHLY, CDR2 FYNNEI. The CDR3 spells CASKLAGTGELFF. The CDR3 DNA follows: TGTGCCAGCAAACTAGCGGGCACCGGGGAGCTGTTTTTT.

The chain recombines TRBV2 with TRBJ2-1; 7 nucleotides align to TRBD1. The CDR3 has 13 residues. Germline lookup yields CDR1 SNHLY and CDR2 FYNNEI. V dropped 5 bases and J dropped 5; count of bases not matched to a gene: 3. The CDR3 loop is CASSKQGDNEQFF. CDR3 DNA: TGTGCCAGCAGTAAGCAGGGGGACAATGAGCAGTTCTTC.